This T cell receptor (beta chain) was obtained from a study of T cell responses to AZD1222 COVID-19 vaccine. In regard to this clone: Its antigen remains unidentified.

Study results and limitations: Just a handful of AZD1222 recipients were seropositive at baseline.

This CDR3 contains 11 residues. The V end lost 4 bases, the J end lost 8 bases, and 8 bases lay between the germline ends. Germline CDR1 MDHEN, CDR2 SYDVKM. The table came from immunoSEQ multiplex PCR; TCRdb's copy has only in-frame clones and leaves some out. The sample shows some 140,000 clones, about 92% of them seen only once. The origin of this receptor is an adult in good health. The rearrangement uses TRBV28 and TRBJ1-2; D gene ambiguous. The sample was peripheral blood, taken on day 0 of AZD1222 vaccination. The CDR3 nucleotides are TGTGCCAGCAGTTATCGTGACGGCTACACCTTC. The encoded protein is CASSYRDGYTF.